This entry lists 5 T cell receptor beta chains sequenced from one sample in a study of pediatric ulcerative colitis. Data came from immunoSEQ multiplex PCR; TCRdb stores just in-frame clones and leaves some out. The repertoire holds approximately 17,000 clones, with roughly three quarters as singletons. One to two pinch biopsies were taken from the rectum during colonoscopy. The sequencing input was gut tissue. The origin of the receptors is a boy aged 10-17 years who was a control in a study of pediatric ulcerative colitis.

The chain uses TRBV20-1 and TRBJ2-5, with 8 bases that match TRBD1. CDR3 length equals 11 residues. In germline, CDR1 is DFQATT, CDR2 SNEGSKA (reference sequence). After removal of 5 bases from V and 6 bases from J, the junction contained 2 bases not matched to a gene. CDR3 amino acids: CSARTGQTQYF. The CDR3 DNA reads TGCAGTGCTCGGACAGGGCAGACCCAGTACTTC.

This clone has just a few counts. This chain uses TRBV11-2 with TRBJ2-4; TRBD1 aligns across 9 bases. The CDR3 length is 13 residues. Trimming at V came to 3 bases and at J to 7 bases, leaving 1 base not matched to a gene. Germline V gene sequence: CDR1 SGHAT, CDR2 FQNNGV. CDR3 coding DNA: TGTGCCAGCAGCTTGGGGACAGGGAACATTCAGTACTTC. It yields the protein CASSLGTGNIQYF.

This clone appeared a single time. This chain links TRBV15 with TRBJ1-2, with a tentative D call TRBD1 (5 bases). The CDR3 has 13 residues. Deletions cut 4 bases from V and 5 bases from J, with 11 bases between. Germline V gene sequence: CDR1 LNHNV, CDR2 YYDKDF (reference sequence). The CDR3 coding sequence is TGTGCCACCAGCATATATGGGGGGTATGGCTACACCTTC. Residues: CATSIYGGYGYTF.

DNA of the CDR3: TGTGCCAGCAGCTTAGAGGGGGTCTCTGGTAGTCATGGCTACACCTTC. It translates to CASSLEGVSGSHGYTF. The chain employs TRBV7-2 and TRBJ1-2, with D possibly matching TRBD1 (6 bases). Germline V gene lookup returns CDR1 SGHTA and CDR2 FQGNSA. V was trimmed by 1 base and J by 6 bases, leaving 18 bases between them. CDR3 length equals 16 residues.

The chain uses TRBV7-2 and TRBJ2-7; 9 bases fit TRBD1. Germline values: CDR1 SGHTA, CDR2 FQGNSA. The CDR3 has 15 residues. V gave up 4 bases and J gave up 5 bases; unmatched junction bases: 9. CDR3 sequence reads: CASSSRTGVGDEQYF. Here the CDR3 DNA reads TGTGCCAGCAGCTCCAGGACAGGGGTCGGGGACGAGCAGTACTTC.